Below, 27 T cell receptor beta chains from the same sample are listed, as sequenced in a study of blood T cell repertoires in COVID-19. The assay was immunoSEQ multiplex PCR, and TCRdb's table has in-frame clones only and misses some. The profile covers a few hundred thousand clones, with 89% appearing a single time and about 4.5% taken by the ten largest. Sequencing was done on a sample of peripheral blood. The receptors originated from a woman between 40 and 55 years old who had recovered from COVID-19.

This clone was picked up a small number of times. This chain joins TRBV4-1 and TRBJ1-4, with D perhaps TRBD1 (5 bases). CDR1 and CDR2 (germline): MGHRA, YSYEKL. The CDR3 contains 15 residues. The ends were cut back, 3 bases at V and 6 bases at J, with 14 bases in the middle. The CDR3 here is CASSQVDSYHEKLFF. The CDR3 DNA reads TGCGCCAGCAGCCAGGTAGACAGCTACCATGAAAAACTGTTTTTT.

The V gene is TRBV27, the J gene TRBJ1-2, with D possibly TRBD1 on 5 matching bases. This CDR3 comprises 13 residues. V gave up 8 bases and J gave up 4 bases, with 14 bases separating them. CDR1 is MNHEY and CDR2 is SMNVEV in the germline V gene (reference sequence). CDR3 in DNA: TGTGCCAGCGGCCGAGGACATGTCTATGGCTACACCTTC. Residues: CASGRGHVYGYTF.

V gene TRBV11-3 combines with J gene TRBJ2-3; the match to TRBD2 covers 13 bases. Germline CDR1 and CDR2: SGHNT and YENEEA. CDR3 length: 14 amino acids. Germline trimming cut 0 bases from V and 10 bases from J; bases unmatched to any gene: 1. The CDR3 nucleotides are TGTGCCAGCAGCTTAGAGACTAGCGGGAGGTCGCAGTATTTT. It codes for CASSLETSGRSQYF.

This clone was counted between two and nine times. A read error is likely, as this CDR3 ends without the conserved phenylalanine or tryptophan. The DNA is left out, because the CDR3 cannot be placed on it with certainty; the CDR3 is given as TCRdb lists it. The chain joins TRBV2 to TRBJ1-2; the D segment call TRBD1 is taken from the table without a DNA check. Germline V gene lookup returns CDR1 SNHLY and CDR2 FYNNEI. The CDR3 numbers 13 amino acids, ends counted. CDR3 residues: CASSDSPGLPGVL.

The sample holds one count of this clone. The rearrangement links TRBV15 to TRBJ2-5; 8 bases align to TRBD1. After removal of 7 bases from V and 1 base from J, the junction contained 5 bases not matched to a gene. CDR3 length equals 14 residues. Germline V gives CDR1 LNHNV, CDR2 YYDKDF (reference sequence). CDR3 bases: TGTGCCACCATGGGAGGACAGGGCCAAGAGACCCAGTACTTC. This encodes CATMGGQGQETQYF.

V usage is TRBV18 and J usage is TRBJ2-1, with a weak D call TRBD1 (5 bases). This CDR3 comprises 14 residues. Between the trimmed V and J ends, which lost 2 bases and 5 bases, there was a span of 10 bases. Germline CDR1 and CDR2: KGHSH and LQKENI. The CDR3 protein is CASSPRGGDNEQFF. The CDR3 region has the DNA TGTGCCAGCTCACCAAGGGGCGGAGACAATGAGCAGTTCTTC.

V and J are TRBV2 and TRBJ1-2, with D perhaps matching TRBD1 (6 bases). The CDR3 has 14 amino acids. Germline CDR1 reads SNHLY; CDR2 reads FYNNEI. V shed 11 bases and J shed 2 bases, with 18 bases lying between them. The CDR3 sequence is CACGWTVVNYGYTF. CDR3 in DNA: TGTGCCTGCGGGTGGACAGTCGTAAACTATGGCTACACCTTC. The variable domain in full, with the rest retrieved from reference TRBV2 and TRBJ1-2, is EPEVTQTPSHQVTQMGQEVILRCVPISNHLYFYWYRQILGQKVEFLVSFYNNEISEKSEIFDDQFSVERPDGSNFTLKIRSTKLEDSAMYFCACGWTVVNYGYTFGSGTRLTVV.

The V and J genes are TRBV12-3 or TRBV12-4 and TRBJ1-6, with D perhaps TRBD1 (5 bases). This CDR3 comprises 13 residues. V dropped 4 bases and J dropped 9 bases, with 10 bases sitting between them. CDR3 amino acids: CASSSRQGSPLHF. In DNA form, the CDR3 reads TGTGCCAGCAGTTCGCGCCAGGGTTCACCCCTCCACTTT.

The chain has TRBV5-1 and TRBJ2-7; D may be TRBD1 (5 bases). Trimming pared 0 bases from V and 3 bases from J, leaving 10 bases between. The CDR3 has 14 amino acids. In germline, CDR1 is SGHRS, CDR2 YFSETQ. The CDR3 DNA reads TGCGCCAGCAGCTTGGCTAGACAGAACTACGAGCAGTACTTC. It specifies CASSLARQNYEQYF. The full variable domain, with the rest looked up from reference TRBV5-1 and TRBJ2-7, is KAGVTQTPRYLIKTRGQQVTLSCSPISGHRSVSWYQQTPGQGLQFLFEYFSETQRNKGNFPGRFSGRQFSNSRSEMNVSTLELGDSALYLCASSLARQNYEQYFGPGTRLTVT.

The chain uses TRBV2 and TRBJ2-7; TRBD2 aligns across 15 bases. The germline V gene encodes CDR1 SNHLY and CDR2 FYNNEI. This CDR3 is 18 amino acids long. J lost 0 bases, V lost 1 base, and 4 bases had no gene match. The CDR3 here is CASSEVGTSGGNSYEQYF. CDR3 coding DNA: TGTGCCAGCAGTGAAGTGGGGACTAGCGGGGGGAACTCCTACGAGCAGTACTTC.

Here the CDR3 DNA reads TGTGCCAGCGCCCGAGCCTTTGCGCGGCCCCAGCATTTT. Residues: CASARAFARPQHF. The V gene is TRBV19, the J gene TRBJ1-5; D not resolved. From germline, CDR1 is LNHDA and CDR2 SQIVND (reference sequence). Trimming stripped 9 bases from V and 9 bases from J, with 18 bases between. This CDR3 has 13 residues. The complete variable domain, with remaining parts taken from reference TRBV19 and TRBJ1-5, reads DGGITQSPKYLFRKEGQNVTLSCEQNLNHDAMYWYRQDPGQGLRLIYYSQIVNDFQKGDIAEGYSVSREKKESFPLTVTSAQKNPTAFYLCASARAFARPQHFGDGTRLSIL.

This chain joins TRBV13 and TRBJ2-7; D gene unclear. Germline-derived CDR1 and CDR2 are PRHDT and FYEKMQ (reference sequence). The CDR3 runs 15 residues. V was trimmed by 0 bases and J by 6 bases, leaving 15 bases between them. In DNA form, the CDR3 reads TGTGCCAGCAGCTTAGGGGCGACACCTGCAGGCGAGCAGTACGTC. It specifies CASSLGATPAGEQYV.

The V and J genes are TRBV27 and TRBJ2-7, with 8 bases that match TRBD1. The V and J ends lost 5 bases and 0 bases, in that order; junction bases with no gene match: 12. CDR1 is MNHEY, CDR2 SMNVEV, per germline (reference sequence). CDR3 length: 17 residues. The CDR3 loop reads CASSPARTGLSSYEQYF. CDR3 nucleotides: TGTGCCAGCAGTCCCGCTAGGACAGGGTTAAGCTCCTACGAGCAGTACTTC.

This chain uses TRBV27 with TRBJ2-3; D might be TRBD1 (7 bases). Germline V gene sequence: CDR1 MNHEY, CDR2 SMNVEV (reference sequence). The CDR3 contains 16 residues. V lost 7 bases and J 2 bases, leaving 19 bases between the germline ends. DNA of the CDR3: TGTGCCAGCACCAGGGGGGCCGATATATACACAGATACGCAGTATTTT. The encoded protein is CASTRGADIYTDTQYF.

The chain uses TRBV25-1 and TRBJ2-4, with 8 bases fitting TRBD1. The trim removed 3 bases at V and 0 bases at J, leaving 1 base unmatched. The CDR3 spans 15 residues. Germline loops: CDR1 MGHDK, CDR2 SYGVNS. Here the CDR3 reads CASSETGVAKNIQYF. Here the CDR3 DNA reads TGTGCCAGCAGTGAGACAGGGGTAGCCAAAAACATTCAGTACTTC.

The chain couples TRBV5-4 to TRBJ1-5; a possible D gene is TRBD1 (5 bases). Germline V gene data show CDR1 as SGHNT and CDR2 as YYREEE (reference sequence). The CDR3 loop spans 16 amino acids. Between the trimmed V and J ends, which lost 3 bases and 1 base, there was a span of 14 bases. The DNA of the CDR3 is TGTGCCAGCAGCTCCACCCCAGGGTTGAGCAATCAGCCCCAGCATTTT. Encoded protein: CASSSTPGLSNQPQHF.

The V call is TRBV15, the J call TRBJ2-3; 8 bases match TRBD2. CDR3 length: 17 amino acids. CDR1 is LNHNV, CDR2 YYDKDF, per germline (reference sequence). The V gene end was trimmed by 0 bases and the J gene end by 0 bases; junction bases not matched to a gene: 5. CDR3 amino acids: CATSRDQASGSTDTQYF. The CDR3 coding sequence is TGTGCCACCAGCAGAGATCAAGCTAGCGGGAGCACAGATACGCAGTATTTT.

The chain recombines TRBV19 with TRBJ1-4, with TRBD1 as a possible D gene (5 bases). The V and J ends lost 3 bases and 10 bases respectively, with 18 bases between them. This CDR3 has 15 residues. Looked up from germline, CDR1 is LNHDA and CDR2 is SQIVND (reference sequence). The CDR3 loop is CASSIGGVAGVKLFF. CDR3 DNA sequence: TGTGCCAGTAGTATCGGAGGGGTTGCCGGTGTAAAACTGTTTTTT. The variable domain in full, with the rest retrieved from reference TRBV19 and TRBJ1-4, is DGGITQSPKYLFRKEGQNVTLSCEQNLNHDAMYWYRQDPGQGLRLIYYSQIVNDFQKGDIAEGYSVSREKKESFPLTVTSAQKNPTAFYLCASSIGGVAGVKLFFGSGTQLSVL.

This clone came up once. This rearrangement joins TRBV2 to TRBJ1-4; maybe TRBD1 (6 bases). The CDR3 is 16 amino acids. Germline values: CDR1 SNHLY, CDR2 FYNNEI. The germline V and J ends were trimmed by 7 bases and 0 bases, with 15 bases remaining between them. The CDR3 DNA is TGTGCCAGCATCCGGGACATGAGTGCAACTAATGAAAAACTGTTTTTT. Its translation: CASIRDMSATNEKLFF.

V and J are TRBV5-1 and TRBJ2-3, with 8 bases matching TRBD2. Germline CDR1 SGHRS, CDR2 YFSETQ. This CDR3 has 16 residues. V trimming: 0 bases; J trimming: 3 bases; junction bases outside the gene matches: 6. The chain's CDR3 is CASSLELGGGTDTQYF. The CDR3 region has the DNA TGCGCCAGCAGCTTGGAATTGGGCGGGGGGACAGATACGCAGTATTTT.

The chain couples TRBV12-5 to TRBJ1-5, with D possibly matching TRBD1 (6 bases). Germline CDR1 reads LGHNT; CDR2 reads FRNRAP. Trimming pared 4 bases from V and 4 bases from J, leaving 8 bases between. The CDR3 has 13 amino acids. As DNA, the CDR3 is TGTGCTAGTGGTTGGACAGCTAATCAGCCCCAGCATTTT. This encodes CASGWTANQPQHF.

The rearrangement links TRBV5-6 to TRBJ2-5, with 9 nucleotides matching TRBD1. Germline lookup yields CDR1 SGHDT and CDR2 YYEEEE. The trim removed 3 bases at V and 7 bases at J, leaving 13 bases unmatched. CDR3 length: 16 residues. The CDR3 DNA reads as TGTGCCAGCAGCTCCGGGACAGGGAAATTTGGAGGGACCCAGTACTTC. This codes for CASSSGTGKFGGTQYF.

The chain joins TRBV2 to TRBJ1-6; 7 bases align to TRBD1. With V trimmed by 10 bases and J by 10 bases, 16 bases remained unmatched. This CDR3 region has 15 residues. CDR1 is SNHLY, CDR2 FYNNEI, per germline. Written as DNA, the CDR3 is TGTGCCACCAATCGGGACAGCGGACCGGGGTCACCCCTCCACTTT. Translating gives CATNRDSGPGSPLHF.

The V call is TRBV2, the J call TRBJ2-5, with D tentatively TRBD1 (6 bases). Trimming shortened V by 8 bases and J by 5 bases, and 18 bases separated the two germline ends. CDR1 is SNHLY and CDR2 is FYNNEI in the germline V gene. The CDR3 length is 14 residues. The chain's CDR3 is CASLRGYEEETQYF. CDR3 nucleotides: TGTGCCAGCCTGAGGGGGTATGAAGAGGAGACCCAGTACTTC. Using reference TRBV2 and TRBJ2-5 for the parts outside the CDR3, the full variable domain is EPEVTQTPSHQVTQMGQEVILRCVPISNHLYFYWYRQILGQKVEFLVSFYNNEISEKSEIFDDQFSVERPDGSNFTLKIRSTKLEDSAMYFCASLRGYEEETQYFGPGTRLLVL.

The V gene is TRBV13, the J gene TRBJ1-2, with D possibly matching TRBD1 (6 bases). This CDR3 spans 14 amino acids. V was cut by 4 bases and J by 4 bases, with 13 bases left in between. CDR1 and CDR2 (germline): PRHDT, FYEKMQ (reference sequence). CDR3 sequence (DNA): TGTGCCAGCAGCTCCGAGGGGGGGAGCTATGGCTACACCTTC. Its translation: CASSSEGGSYGYTF.

The CDR3 spells CASSPRQWNTEAFF. DNA for the CDR3: TGTGCCAGCAGCCCCCGACAATGGAACACTGAAGCTTTCTTT. The genes are TRBV3-1 (or the pseudogene TRBV3-2) and TRBJ1-1; D not resolved. Germline lookup yields CDR1 LGHDT and CDR2 YNNKEL (reference sequence). This CDR3 is built from 14 residues. The ends were cut back, 4 bases at V and 1 base at J, with 10 bases in the middle.

The table lists this clone with a few counts. This chain uses TRBV5-1 with TRBJ2-2; a weak D match, TRBD1 (5 bases). V dropped 0 bases and J dropped 5 bases, with 14 bases sitting between them. Germline-derived CDR1 and CDR2 are SGHRS and YFSETQ. The CDR3 spans 16 residues. The CDR3 loop is CASSLATGAGTGELFF. CDR3 DNA sequence: TGCGCCAGCAGCTTGGCCACTGGGGCTGGAACCGGGGAGCTGTTTTTT.